Reported below is one T cell receptor beta chain. Its matching antigen is unknown. V lost 5 bases, J lost 7 bases, and 20 bases lay in between. This CDR3 has 15 amino acids. Germline V gene data show CDR1 as SGHVS and CDR2 as FQNEAQ. This entry belongs to a study of cytomegalovirus exposure and HLA in healthy donors. Study results and caveats: Among TCR beta chains, those listed as cytomegalovirus-associated numbered about 150. The classifier, whose performance was assessed in both the original and validation cohorts, reportedly diagnosed cytomegalovirus status with high specificity and sensitivity.

TCRdb's copy holds only in-frame clones and misses some; the assay was immunoSEQ multiplex PCR. The table includes more than 150,000 clones, about 80% detected once. The study drew the donors from its approximately 110-subject validation cohort, separate from the approximately 700-subject first cohort. The chain is built from TRBV7-8 and TRBJ2-5, with a weak D call TRBD2 (5 bases). The sequencing sample was made of PBMCs. The source is a woman aged 18 to 35 in good health and CMV-seropositive. The CDR3 region has the DNA TGTGCCAGCAGCCCCCAGAGAGGGATATACGGGACCCAGTACTTC. This codes for CASSPQRGIYGTQYF.